One sample yielded the 11 T cell receptor beta chains listed below, sequenced in a study of OX40 agonist ivuxolimab in advanced cancers. Measured with immunoSEQ multiplex PCR; TCRdb has only the in-frame clones, and not every one. The profile shows 53,000 or so clones, over 80% of them singletons. Sample: CD4+ or CD8+ T cells sorted from blood, taken in a trial of the OX40 agonist ivuxolimab. The receptor set was obtained from an adult with an advanced solid tumor such as melanoma, head and neck, liver or kidney cancer.

The rearrangement links TRBV11-2 to TRBJ2-1; perhaps TRBD2 as D (5 bases). CDR3 length: 14 residues. Germline assignment: CDR1 SGHAT and CDR2 FQNNGV. V was pared by 3 bases and J by 4 bases, with 10 bases between. CDR3 amino acids: CASSFIRRYNEQFF. CDR3 sequence (DNA): TGTGCCAGCAGCTTTATCCGGAGGTACAATGAGCAGTTCTTC.

This clone has a single count. The conserved phenylalanine or tryptophan normally closing the CDR3 is absent here, so this likely arose from a read error. The DNA is left out, because the CDR3 cannot be placed on it with certainty; the CDR3 is given as TCRdb lists it. The rearrangement links TRBV7-9 to TRBJ2-3; TRBD2 is the table's D call and was not checked against the DNA. The CDR3 is 10 residues long, ends included. Germline V gives CDR1 SEHNR, CDR2 FQNEAQ (reference sequence). CDR3 residues: CASSLAMTLT.

The gene calls are TRBV6-5 and TRBJ2-2; D is undetermined. Trimming pared 4 bases from V and 4 bases from J, leaving 7 bases between. There are 13 residues in the CDR3. Germline-derived CDR1 and CDR2 are MNHEY and SVGAGI. This CDR3 is CASSWAGTGELFF. CDR3 nucleotides: TGTGCCAGCAGTTGGGCTGGCACCGGGGAGCTGTTTTTT.

This clone occurred once. The chain recombines TRBV15 with TRBJ1-6; D may be TRBD1 (6 bases). The CDR3 length is 16 residues. In germline, CDR1 is LNHNV, CDR2 YYDKDF (reference sequence). With 0 bases removed from V and 4 bases from J, the gap between germline ends came to 10 bases. The CDR3 spells CATSRDLQGYNSPLHF. The DNA for the CDR3 is TGTGCCACCAGCAGAGATTTACAGGGTTATAATTCACCCCTCCACTTT.

About this clone: The sample holds other DNA sequences that translate to the same CDR3. The chain couples TRBV28 to TRBJ2-1; D possibly matches TRBD1 or TRBD2 (5 bases each). V was trimmed by 3 bases and J by 2 bases, leaving 5 bases between them. The CDR3 is 13 amino acids. Per germline, CDR1 MDHEN and CDR2 SYDVKM. This CDR3 reads CASSLGPYNEQFF. Here the CDR3 DNA reads TGTGCCAGCAGTTTGGGACCCTACAATGAGCAGTTCTTC.

This chain joins TRBV6-5 and TRBJ1-5, with D possibly TRBD1 on 6 matching bases. CDR3 length equals 15 residues. V was shortened by 5 bases and J by 2 bases, with 13 bases between the two germline ends. Germline V lookup: CDR1 MNHEY, CDR2 SVGAGI. The CDR3: CASSITQGGNQPQHF. CDR3 bases: TGTGCCAGCAGTATCACACAGGGAGGCAATCAGCCCCAGCATTTT.

The chain combines TRBV5-8 with TRBJ2-1, with 10 bases aligning to TRBD2. Looked up from germline, CDR1 is SGHTS and CDR2 is YDEGEE. This CDR3 has 16 amino acids. Unmatched junction bases numbered 6, after V lost 4 bases and J lost 2 bases. The CDR3 here is CASSVSGRFTYNEQFF. CDR3 DNA: TGTGCCAGCAGCGTTAGCGGGAGGTTTACCTACAATGAGCAGTTCTTC.

This clone was seen a handful of times. CDR3 DNA: TGTGCCAGCAGTTACTCCGGCGGGTCCAACTATGGCTACACCTTC. This sequence encodes CASSYSGGSNYGYTF. The genes are TRBV6-5 and TRBJ1-2; no firm D call. Germline values: CDR1 MNHEY, CDR2 SVGAGI. Trimming left V 0 bases short and J 2 bases short, with 10 bases between. The CDR3 spans 15 residues.

V usage is TRBV4-1 and J usage is TRBJ2-7, with D uncertain. Germline V gives CDR1 MGHRA, CDR2 YSYEKL. The CDR3 length is 15 residues. Trimming left V 4 bases short and J 3 bases short, with 16 bases between. The CDR3 coding sequence is TGCGCCAGCAGCCGAGGCCCCCCGAGTGGCTACGAGCAGTACTTC. Its protein is CASSRGPPSGYEQYF.

Only one count was recorded for this clone. V and J are TRBV7-2 and TRBJ1-2; TRBD1 matches 10 bases. J gave up 8 bases and V 5 bases, and 8 bases lay outside the gene matches. The germline V gene has CDR1 SGHTA and CDR2 FQGNSA. The CDR3 runs 14 residues. The CDR3 is CASSHGQGVWGYTF. The CDR3 DNA sequence: TGTGCCAGCAGCCACGGACAGGGGGTTTGGGGCTACACCTTC. The full variable domain, with the rest looked up from reference TRBV7-2 and TRBJ1-2, is GAGVSQSPSNKVTEKGKDVELRCDPISGHTALYWYRQSLGQGLEFLIYFQGNSAPDKSGLPSDRFSAERTGGSVSTLTIQRTQQEDSAVYLCASSHGQGVWGYTFGSGTRLTVV.

The rearrangement joins TRBV10-2 to TRBJ1-6; D possibly corresponds to TRBD1 (5 bases). In germline, CDR1 is WSHSY, CDR2 SAAADI. This CDR3 has 15 residues. The V gene lost 0 bases and the J gene lost 12 bases, with 15 bases spanning the gap. The CDR3: CASSESMGGWLPLHF. The CDR3 DNA reads TGCGCCAGCAGTGAGTCGATGGGGGGTTGGTTACCCCTCCACTTT.